A single sample is the source of the 3 T cell receptor beta chains below, sequenced in a study of blood T cell repertoires in COVID-19 (dated by TCRdb to 2018 to 2020). Library preparation was by the immunoSEQ multiplex PCR assay. TCRdb took over this immuneACCESS table, retaining in-frame rearrangements with V and J assigned. Such tables are incomplete; in checked studies, under half of the missing clones stem from an unresolved V gene, and the remainder is unexplained. The sample table lists about 190,000 clones, 70% to 90% of them with a count of one. The ten largest clonotypes hold about 5.1% of the sample. Sequencing input: peripheral blood. The receptor source for this set is a woman aged 70 to 79 with active or convalescent COVID-19.

The chain is built from TRBV19 and TRBJ1-1; 8 nucleotides match TRBD1. Germline V lookup: CDR1 LNHDA, CDR2 SQIVND (reference sequence). V dropped 7 bases and J dropped 11; count of bases not matched to a gene: 12. The CDR3 covers 13 residues. CDR3: CASKGRGHDGAFF. In DNA, the CDR3 is TGTGCCAGTAAGGGCAGGGGGCATGATGGGGCTTTCTTT.

This clone occurred many times. The rearrangement links TRBV5-4 to TRBJ2-2, with 8 bases fitting TRBD2. Germline loops: CDR1 SGHNT, CDR2 YYREEE (reference sequence). The CDR3 length is 15 residues. Unmatched junction bases numbered 8, after V lost 4 bases and J lost 6 bases. Here the CDR3 reads CASSLNPGGAGELFF. CDR3 nucleotide sequence: TGTGCCAGCAGCCTAAACCCCGGGGGGGCCGGGGAGCTGTTTTTT.

The chain links TRBV10-3 to TRBJ2-4; 7 positions match TRBD1. V was clipped by 5 bases and J by 8 bases; unmatched bases: 6. CDR1 ENHRY and CDR2 SYGVKD come from the germline V gene. The CDR3 contains 13 residues. The CDR3 DNA is TGTGCCATCAGTCCCCGAGACAGGGACATTCAGTACTTC. Translation: CAISPRDRDIQYF.